This T cell receptor beta chain was sequenced during a study of T cell clonality in common variable immunodeficiency. General study results and limits: Repertoire-complication correlations in CVID were limited by patient heterogeneity. What drives increased CVID clonality needs T cell subpopulation sequencing.

Libraries were prepared by immunoSEQ multiplex PCR; TCRdb keeps only in-frame clonotypes and omits some of them. This sample has fewer than 65,000 clones, each found more than once. Donors gave about 5 to 8 ml heparinized peripheral whole blood. This clone was counted at least ten times. Its antigen is not known. The missing CDR3 end, 3 residues past where the read stops, is filled in from the germline J gene. Deletions cut 2 bases from V and 4 bases from J, with 9 bases between. The CDR3 consists of 13 residues. Per the germline V gene, CDR1 is SGHTS and CDR2 is YDEGEE. This chain joins TRBV5-8 and TRBJ2-5, with a possible D match to TRBD1 (6 bases). The sample comprised peripheral blood mononuclear cells. The receptor was derived from a person between 18 and 70 years old in good health. The CDR3 reads CASSFGGRETQYF. CDR3 DNA, as far as it was read: TGTGCCAGCAGCTTTGGGGGCCGAGAGACC.